One sample yielded the 18 T cell receptor beta chains listed below, sequenced in a study of shared clonotypes between healthy human individuals (dated by TCRdb to the early 2020s). The method behind the library was the immunoSEQ multiplex PCR assay. Drawn from immuneACCESS, this table holds only the in-frame rearrangements with V and J called that TCRdb kept. Clones are partly lost; checked studies trace under half to an unresolved V gene and leave the rest unexplained. Recorded for this sample are around 1.9 million clones; roughly 93% of them occurred a single time. The ten largest account for around 1.7% of the sample. For the CD8 naive samples, CD45RO-negative cells were positively selected for CCR7, yielding a CD45RA+CCR7+ population from which TemRA cells were excluded. Sequencing input: naive CD8+ T cells from PBMCs. What the cell subset or site label conveys for this sample: CD45RA+CCR7+. The receptors originated from a young man in good health. Some clones in this sample may be carry-over from other donors' samples.

The chain combines TRBV19 with TRBJ2-5, with TRBD2 as a possible D gene (6 bases). Germline V lookup: CDR1 LNHDA, CDR2 SQIVND (reference sequence). This CDR3 is built from 12 residues. Trimming took 8 bases from V and 3 from J, leaving 10 bases between them. CDR3 protein: CASLGLEETQYF. The CDR3 DNA is TGTGCCAGTTTGGGACTCGAAGAGACCCAGTACTTC.

The genes are TRBV28 and TRBJ2-7, with 10 bases fitting TRBD1. The CDR3 contains 14 residues. V dropped 5 bases and J dropped 6; count of bases not matched to a gene: 7. The germline V gene encodes CDR1 MDHEN and CDR2 SYDVKM. The CDR3 protein is CASSLPGTGAEQYF. In nucleotides, the CDR3 is TGTGCCAGCAGTCTCCCCGGGACAGGGGCCGAGCAGTACTTC.

The CDR3 nucleotides are TGTGCCAGCAGCTCAGCGGGAGCCGACTACGAGCAGTACTTC. It specifies CASSSAGADYEQYF. The chain has TRBV11-2 and TRBJ2-7; 8 bases match TRBD2. CDR3 length equals 14 residues. The J segment lost 3 bases and the V segment lost 4 bases, leaving 5 bases of the junction unmatched. From germline, CDR1 is SGHAT and CDR2 FQNNGV.

V usage is TRBV10-3 and J usage is TRBJ2-4, with a tentative D call TRBD1 (5 bases). Between the trimmed V and J ends, which lost 0 bases and 0 bases, there was a span of 12 bases. Germline CDR1 ENHRY, CDR2 SYGVKD. The CDR3 runs 17 residues. The CDR3 DNA follows: TGTGCCATCAGTGAGTCCCGACAGCTTCTAGCCAAAAACATTCAGTACTTC. Translation: CAISESRQLLAKNIQYF.

There are a few counts of this clone. The chain joins TRBV27 to TRBJ2-2, with D possibly being TRBD2 (6 bases). Germline assignment: CDR1 MNHEY and CDR2 SMNVEV (reference sequence). With 7 bases removed from V and 5 bases from J, the gap between germline ends came to 23 bases. The CDR3 extends over 17 amino acids. Here the CDR3 reads CASNGGYRGLTTGELFF. In nucleotides, the CDR3 is TGTGCCAGCAACGGAGGGTATAGAGGACTTACAACCGGGGAGCTGTTTTTT.

A remark on this clone: Other DNA sequences within the sample encode an identical CDR3. Here the CDR3 reads CASSPGRSSGNTIYF. The CDR3 DNA reads TGTGCCAGCTCACCAGGACGGTCCTCTGGAAACACCATATATTTT. The chain couples TRBV18 to TRBJ1-3; no definite D call. CDR1 and CDR2 (germline): KGHSH, LQKENI. The CDR3 runs to 15 residues. Between the trimmed V and J ends, which lost 2 bases and 0 bases, there was a span of 8 bases.

The chain combines TRBV27 with TRBJ1-1, with D uncertain. Germline-derived CDR1 and CDR2 are MNHEY and SMNVEV (reference sequence). The V end was cut by 6 bases, the J end by 5 bases, with 13 bases between. This CDR3 has 13 amino acids. The CDR3 sequence is CASSRRRGTEAFF. For the CDR3, the DNA is TGTGCCAGCAGCCGCCGGCGTGGGACTGAAGCTTTCTTT.

This chain uses TRBV27 with TRBJ1-5; D gene uncertain. Germline values: CDR1 MNHEY, CDR2 SMNVEV (reference sequence). The CDR3 loop spans 15 amino acids. V shed 5 bases and J shed 4 bases, with 15 bases lying between them. The CDR3 bases are TGTGCCAGCAGTCCCCGGAACCGCGAGAATCAGCCCCAGCATTTT. This codes for CASSPRNRENQPQHF.

The rearrangement uses TRBV11-2 and TRBJ2-7, with a weak D call TRBD1 (5 bases). Trimming removed 5 bases at V and 4 bases at J, with 15 bases between. Germline V CDR1 and CDR2: SGHAT, FQNNGV. The length of the CDR3 is 14 residues. CDR3 loop: CASSLRLGLYEQYF. The CDR3 DNA follows: TGTGCCAGCAGCCTAAGACTGGGGCTTTACGAGCAGTACTTC.

The chain couples TRBV11-1 to TRBJ2-1; tentatively, D is TRBD1 or TRBD2 (5 bases each). CDR3 length: 14 residues. V shed 7 bases and J shed 2 bases, with 12 bases lying between them. CDR1 and CDR2 from the germline V gene are SGHAT and FQDESV (reference sequence). The CDR3 bases are TGTGCCAGCACTGGGACCTTAACCTACAATGAGCAGTTCTTC. Protein sequence: CASTGTLTYNEQFF.

The rearrangement uses TRBV27 and TRBJ1-5; possibly TRBD1 for D (6 bases). Germline V gives CDR1 MNHEY, CDR2 SMNVEV (reference sequence). This CDR3 has 14 residues. CDR3 coding DNA: TGTGCTGCGGGGGCTCAGTTTGGCAATCAGCCCCAGCATTTT. Amino acid sequence: CAAGAQFGNQPQHF.

This chain connects TRBV9 to TRBJ1-5; a possible D gene is TRBD1 (5 bases). CDR1 is SGDLS and CDR2 is YYNGEE in the germline V gene. The CDR3 is 14 residues long. Trimming removed 0 bases from V and 6 bases from J, with 10 bases in between. The CDR3 bases are TGTGCCAGCAGCGTAGGGGGGGAGGCTCAGCCCCAGCATTTT. As protein: CASSVGGEAQPQHF.

The chain is built from TRBV27 and TRBJ2-1; D may correspond to TRBD1 or TRBD2 (5 bases each). The CDR3 consists of 16 residues. Trimming cost V 5 bases and J 3 bases, with 17 bases left between them. CDR1 and CDR2 from the germline V gene are MNHEY and SMNVEV (reference sequence). In DNA, the CDR3 is TGTGCCAGCAGTCCGGGCCTAGTGGGGGACTACAATGAGCAGTTCTTC. This gives the protein CASSPGLVGDYNEQFF.

J is TRBJ2-1 and V is TRBV10-3, with D perhaps matching TRBD2 (6 bases). Germline CDR1 and CDR2: ENHRY and SYGVKD. Trimming took 2 bases from V and 5 from J, leaving 19 bases between them. This CDR3 contains 17 residues. CDR3 region: CAISETGGVGENNEQFF. As DNA, the CDR3 is TGTGCCATCAGTGAGACCGGAGGGGTCGGAGAAAACAATGAGCAGTTCTTC.

This clone was counted only a few times. The chain recombines TRBV7-2 with TRBJ1-2; no clear D. V gave up 9 bases and J gave up 1 base, with 15 bases separating them. The CDR3 runs to 14 residues. In germline, CDR1 is SGHTA, CDR2 FQGNSA. In nucleotides, the CDR3 is TGTGCCAGTGGCCCCCGGCTAGGTAACTATGGCTACACCTTC. This translates into CASGPRLGNYGYTF.

This clone was picked up one time. The gene calls are TRBV28 and TRBJ2-7, with 7 bases matching TRBD1. Germline-derived CDR1 and CDR2 are MDHEN and SYDVKM. The CDR3 has 15 amino acids. J lost 4 bases, V lost 3 bases, and 9 bases had no gene match. The CDR3 here is CASSLSPQGLYEQYF. The CDR3 DNA is TGTGCCAGCAGTTTGTCACCACAGGGGTTATACGAGCAGTACTTC.

As to this clone: The sample has other DNA sequences that encode this CDR3 too. The V and J genes are TRBV7-9 and TRBJ2-7; D unresolved. The CDR3 extends over 13 amino acids. CDR1 SEHNR and CDR2 FQNEAQ come from the germline V gene (reference sequence). Trimming shortened V by 5 bases and J by 4 bases, and 12 bases separated the two germline ends. The CDR3 region is CASSPPQAYEQYF. DNA of the CDR3: TGTGCCAGCAGCCCCCCGCAGGCGTACGAGCAGTACTTC.

The rearrangement uses TRBV5-4 and TRBJ2-1; 12 positions agree with TRBD1. The CDR3 contains 13 residues. Germline CDR1 SGHNT, CDR2 YYREEE (reference sequence). J gave up 7 bases and V 5 bases, and 1 base lay outside the gene matches. CDR3 amino acids: CASRGQGANEQFF. CDR3 nucleotides: TGTGCCAGCAGGGGACAGGGGGCGAATGAGCAGTTCTTC.